The rows below give T cell receptor beta chains drawn from one sample of a study of blood T cell repertoires in COVID-19. The protocol was immunoSEQ multiplex PCR, while the TCRdb copy is restricted to in-frame clones and leaves out a portion. Of roughly 90,000 clones listed, 80% are singletons. The source material was peripheral blood. These receptors all come from a human donor in a cohort sampled during active COVID-19. CDR3s include the opening cysteine and the closing phenylalanine or tryptophan. The D gene is left open where the match is weak. Where a row states a size, it is once, few, many or the class of an expanded clone; other rows omit it.

NA,NA,TRBV6-5,TRBJ2-2,TGTGCCAGCAGTAGGGCGGGGACCAACACCGGGGAGCTGTTTTTT,CASSRAGTNTGELFF
NA,NA,TRBV2,TRBJ1-6,TGTGCCAGCAGTGTAAGCAGGGCGAATTCACCCCTCCACTTT,CASSVSRANSPLHF
NA,TRBD1,TRBV6-5,TRBJ2-7,TGTGCCATCCAGGGACAGTTCTACGAGCAGTACTTC,CAIQGQFYEQYF
NA,NA,TRBV27,TRBJ2-4,TGTGCCAGCAGTTCAGACATCTTAGCCAAAAACATTCAGTACTTC,CASSSDILAKNIQYF
NA,NA,TRBV19,TRBJ1-4,TGTGCCAGTAGCCCCGGGGGGCTTGGTGAAAAACTGTTTTTT,CASSPGGLGEKLFF
once,NA,TRBV6-5,TRBJ2-3,TGTGCCAGCAGTTACTCGATAGGGGTGGGGGATACGCAGTATTTT,CASSYSIGVGDTQYF
NA,TRBD1,TRBV6-5,TRBJ1-5,TGTGCCACTAACGACAGGGGAGGAAGCAATCAGCCCCAGCATTTT,CATNDRGGSNQPQHF
NA,NA,TRBV15,TRBJ1-2,TGTGCCACCAGCAGAGATCGTGTGTATGGCTACACCTTC,CATSRDRVYGYTF
NA,NA,TRBV28,TRBJ1-3,TGTGCCAGCAGACAGTTCCTTGCCCCCTACACCATATATTTT,CASRQFLAPYTIYF
NA,NA,TRBV28,TRBJ2-3,TGTGCCAGCACCACTGAGAGGGATACGCAGTATTTT,CASTTERDTQYF
NA,TRBD2,TRBV2,TRBJ2-1,TGTGCCAGCAGGAAGCTAGCGGGAGTGGGCAATGAGCAGTTCTTC,CASRKLAGVGNEQFF
NA,TRBD1,TRBV6-5,TRBJ2-3,TGTGCCAGCGGCCGGGACAGGGGAATAGATACGCAGTATTTT,CASGRDRGIDTQYF
NA,NA,TRBV5-1,TRBJ1-1,TGCGCCAGCAGCTTGGATGGGGTCGGGAGAATGAACACTGAAGCTTTCTTT,CASSLDGVGRMNTEAFF
many,TRBD1,TRBV18,TRBJ1-6,TGTGCCAGCTCACCACAGGGGGCGAATTCACCCCTCCACTTT,CASSPQGANSPLHF
NA,NA,TRBV4-1,TRBJ1-4,TGCGCCAGCAGCCAAATTAGAGGTGCAACTAATGAAAAACTGTTTTTT,CASSQIRGATNEKLFF
NA,NA,TRBV2,TRBJ2-7,TGTGCCAGCTTCCGGGACTCCAGATTTCACGAGCAGTACTTC,CASFRDSRFHEQYF
NA,NA,TRBV6-1,TRBJ1-2,TGTGCCAGCAGTGAACAGGGCGGGGATATGTTGGGCTACACCTTC,CASSEQGGDMLGYTF
NA,NA,TRBV10-2,TRBJ2-1,TGCGCCAGCCAAGGACGAGGACAGTACAATGAGCAGTTCTTC,CASQGRGQYNEQFF
few,TRBD1,TRBV24-1,TRBJ1-2,TGTGCCACCAGTGACAACGGACAGGGAGGAGATGGCTACACCTTC,CATSDNGQGGDGYTF
NA,TRBD2,TRBV5-4,TRBJ2-5,TGTGCCAGCAGCTTGGGCCTAGCGGCTAAGGCCCAGTACTTC,CASSLGLAAKAQYF
few,NA,TRBV19,TRBJ2-1,TGTGCCAGTAGTAACGGGAGAAGAAATGAGCAGTTCTTC,CASSNGRRNEQFF
NA,TRBD2,TRBV4-1,TRBJ2-1,TGCGCCAGCACCCCAACGGGACTAGCCTCCGGTAGGATTAATGAGCAGTTCTTC,CASTPTGLASGRINEQFF
NA,NA,TRBV11-3,TRBJ1-1,NA,CASSVGDGTGGTFF
NA,TRBD2,TRBV4-2,TRBJ2-4,TGTGCCAGCAGCCAAGTTTACAGCGGGACCGAAAACATTCAGTACTTC,CASSQVYSGTENIQYF
NA,NA,TRBV7-3,TRBJ1-1,TGTGCCAGCAGCGCCTACGGACAAGGGAACACTGAAGCTTTCTTT,CASSAYGQGNTEAFF
NA,TRBD1,TRBV28,TRBJ2-7,TGTGCCAGCAGTGGTGGGACAGCTGTTAACGAGCAGTACTTC,CASSGGTAVNEQYF
NA,TRBD1,TRBV27,TRBJ2-2,TGTGCCAGCAGCAGACAGGGGTTGGATACCGGGGAGCTGTTTTTT,CASSRQGLDTGELFF
many,TRBD1,TRBV6-5,TRBJ2-1,TGTGCCAGCAGGACAGGGAATTTGTATAATGAGCAGTTCTTC,CASRTGNLYNEQFF
NA,TRBD2,TRBV2,TRBJ2-7,TGTGCCAGCAGTGCCCTAGGACTAGCGGGATCCTACGAGCAGTACTTC,CASSALGLAGSYEQYF
NA,NA,TRBV6-5,TRBJ2-3,TGTGCCAGCAAGCCCTTCAGGTACACAGATACGCAGTATTTT,CASKPFRYTDTQYF
NA,NA,TRBV29-1,TRBJ1-1,TGCAGCGTTTTAGAGGTGGGGCTAGGGCCTGAAGCTTTCTTT,CSVLEVGLGPEAFF
NA,TRBD2,TRBV28,TRBJ2-5,TGTGCCAGCATGGGCGGGGGGCGTGGCGGGGAGACCCAGTACTTC,CASMGGGRGGETQYF
NA,NA,TRBV4-1,TRBJ1-3,TGCGCCAGCAGCCCAGGATTTCGACAGGCTGGAAACACCATATATTTT,CASSPGFRQAGNTIYF
NA,NA,TRBV7-9,TRBJ2-7,TGTGCCAGCAGCTTATTCGAAGGAGGTGAGCAGTACTTC,CASSLFEGGEQYF
NA,NA,TRBV10-1,TRBJ1-2,TGCGCCAGCAGTGCCAGCGGGGGGTATGGCTACACCTTC,CASSASGGYGYTF
NA,NA,TRBV5-6,TRBJ2-7,TGTGCCAGCAAGGGGGAAGAAAAATCCTACGAGCAGTACTTC,CASKGEEKSYEQYF
NA,TRBD1,TRBV28,TRBJ1-3,TGTGCCAGCAGTCAACTTAGGACAGGGCAGGGTTACACCATATATTTT,CASSQLRTGQGYTIYF
NA,TRBD1,TRBV9,TRBJ2-7,TGTGCCAGCAGCGTAGATGGACAGGGGGCCTCCGAGCAGTACTTC,CASSVDGQGASEQYF
few,TRBD1,TRBV6-5,TRBJ2-1,TGTGCCACCCTGACAGGGAGTAATGAGCAGTTCTTC,CATLTGSNEQFF
NA,TRBD2,TRBV28,TRBJ2-2,TGTGCCAGCAGTTTATGCGGCGGCTGGGGGGGGTGTCTGACACTTGGCGAAGGCGGGGAGCTGTTTTTT,CASSLCGGWGGCLTLGEGGELFF
NA,NA,TRBV11-2,TRBJ1-3,TGTGCCAGCAGCTTAGAGTTGGTGGCCTCTGGAAACACCATATATTTT,CASSLELVASGNTIYF
NA,NA,TRBV19,TRBJ1-1,TGTGCCAGTAGTGAAGGGACCGTCCGGCGGGGGCCATCCAGCACTGAAGCTTTCTTT,CASSEGTVRRGPSSTEAFF
NA,NA,TRBV27,TRBJ1-1,TGTGCCAGCACCCGGACGGGATGGACTGAAGCTTTCTTT,CASTRTGWTEAFF
NA,NA,TRBV4-1,TRBJ2-1,TGCGCCAGCAGCCAACTTACGACTAGTTCCTACAATGAGCAGTTCTTC,CASSQLTTSSYNEQFF
once,NA,TRBV15,TRBJ2-2,TGTGCCACCAGCAGATCCCTGGCCCTAGCATCGAGCACCGGGGAGCTGTTTTTT,CATSRSLALASSTGELFF
NA,NA,TRBV28,TRBJ2-4,TGTGCCAGCAGTCCCGCCCCAGGGTCAAGGGAACTAACCAAAAACATTCAGTACTTC,CASSPAPGSRELTKNIQYF
NA,NA,TRBV2,TRBJ2-3,TGTGCCAGCAGTGTCGGCACAGATACGCAGTATTTT,CASSVGTDTQYF
NA,NA,TRBV3-1/TRBV3-2,TRBJ1-2,TGTGCCAGCAGACCCACCCAGGGGAAAGGGAGCTACACCTTC,CASRPTQGKGSYTF
NA,TRBD2,TRBV5-1,TRBJ2-1,TGCGCCAGCAGCTCGCGCGGGGGGGCCGATGAGCAGTTCTTC,CASSSRGGADEQFF
NA,TRBD1,TRBV14,TRBJ2-7,TGTGCCAGCAGCCTTCGGGACAGGGCATACTACGAGCAGTACTTC,CASSLRDRAYYEQYF
NA,TRBD1,TRBV24-1,TRBJ2-2,TGTGCCACCAGTGCCGGGACAGCGAACACCGGGGAGCTGTTTTTT,CATSAGTANTGELFF
NA,NA,TRBV5-4,TRBJ2-7,TGTGCCAGCAGCTTGGGAGGGTACGAGCAGTACTTC,CASSLGGYEQYF
NA,NA,TRBV5-1,TRBJ2-2,TGCGCCAGCAGCTTGTGGAGAACCGGGGAGCTGTTTTTT,CASSLWRTGELFF
NA,NA,TRBV3-1/TRBV3-2,TRBJ1-2,TGTGCCAGCAGCCAAGGCAGGGGCTGGGGCTACACCTTC,CASSQGRGWGYTF
NA,NA,TRBV11-2,TRBJ1-4,TGTGCCAGCAGCCCCCTTCATGAAAAACTGTTTTTT,CASSPLHEKLFF
NA,TRBD2,TRBV18,TRBJ2-5,TGTGCCAGCTCACGAGGGACTACCCAAGAGACCCAGTACTTC,CASSRGTTQETQYF